The source of this T cell receptor (beta chain) is a study of T cell changes during pregnancy in multiple sclerosis. Clones were read by immunoSEQ multiplex PCR, and TCRdb kept only the in-frame ones, dropping some. The sample has some 80,000 clones, roughly 90% seen once. The CDR3 contains 15 residues. CDR1 and CDR2 from the germline V gene are MDHEN and SYDVKM. Trimming took 3 bases from V and 5 from J, leaving 16 bases between them. This TCR came from a female donor in good health, enrolled as a control in a pregnancy study. Specimen: peripheral blood, collected in the first trimester of pregnancy. The rearrangement links TRBV28 to TRBJ1-1; no clear D. The CDR3 DNA is TGTGCCAGCAGTTTCCTAGAGGGAGGTCGAACTGAAGCTTTCTTT. It codes for CASSFLEGGRTEAFF.